Listed below are T cell receptor beta chains from one sample, sequenced in a study of blood T cell repertoires in COVID-19. Here immunoSEQ multiplex PCR was the method, and the copy in TCRdb shows in-frame clones only, minus some. Seen here are tens of thousands of clones, around 83% observed once, and the top ten hold less than 6.5%. Sequencing was performed on peripheral blood. Receptors were obtained from a man in his fifties with active COVID-19. CDR3s include the opening cysteine and the closing phenylalanine or tryptophan. The D gene is left open where the match is weak. Size is stated for part of the rows, as once, few or many counts, or as a class when the clone is expanded.

TRBV21-1	TRBJ2-5	.	.	TGTGCCAGCAGCATTAGCTGGACTAGCGGCTACCAACTTCAAGAGACCCAGTACTTC	CASSISWTSGYQLQETQYF
TRBV4-1	TRBJ2-2	TRBD1	.	TGCGCCAGCAGCCAATACAGGGGCGAGAGGACCGGGGAGCTGTTTTTT	CASSQYRGERTGELFF
TRBV6-6	TRBJ2-7	TRBD1	once	TGTGCCAGCAGTTATGGCCCGGGACAGTTGCAGGAGCAGTACTTC	CASSYGPGQLQEQYF
TRBV1	TRBJ2-1	.	.	TGCACCAGCAGCTCCAAGGACAGGACCAATGAGCAGTTCTTC	CTSSSKDRTNEQFF
TRBV30	TRBJ2-7	TRBD2	.	TGTGCCAGCAGGACTAGCGGGAGGGGCGAGCAGTACTTC	CASRTSGRGEQYF
TRBV5-6	TRBJ1-1	.	.	TGTGCCAGCAGCGGAAGGTCTTTGTGGAGCTACATGAACACTGAAGCTTTCTTT	CASSGRSLWSYMNTEAFF
TRBV19	TRBJ1-5	.	.	TGTGCCAGTAGTATAGTCCGGACGGGGCAGCCCCAGCATTTT	CASSIVRTGQPQHF
TRBV6-7	TRBJ1-6	TRBD1	.	TGTGCCAGCAGTGAAACCGGGACAGGCAATAATTCACCCCTCCACTTT	CASSETGTGNNSPLHF
TRBV4-2	TRBJ2-1	TRBD2	.	TGTGCCAGCAGCCAGGAAACTAGCGGGAGAGGGAATGAGCAGTTCTTC	CASSQETSGRGNEQFF
TRBV29-1	TRBJ2-7	TRBD1	.	TGCAGCGTTAGGAGGGGGACAGGGGCCTACGAGCAGTACTTC	CSVRRGTGAYEQYF
TRBV18	TRBJ2-7	TRBD1	.	TGTGCCAGCTCACCGAACCCCCGGGACAGGGGAATACTATACGAGCAGTACTTC	CASSPNPRDRGILYEQYF
TRBV18	TRBJ1-2	.	.	TGTGCCAGCTCACCAGGGAGGGGAGATGGCTACACCTTC	CASSPGRGDGYTF
TRBV12-3/TRBV12-4	TRBJ1-1	.	.	TGTGCCAGCAGCGGGACACTCGAAGCTTTCTTT	CASSGTLEAFF
TRBV27	TRBJ2-7	TRBD2	.	TGTGCCAGCAGTTTAGGGGGGGTCAGGAACGAGCAGTACTTC	CASSLGGVRNEQYF
TRBV2	TRBJ2-7	.	.	TGTGCCAGCAGTTTTTCCCGGGACTACGAGCAGTACTTC	CASSFSRDYEQYF
TRBV5-5	TRBJ1-1	TRBD1	.	TGTGCCAGCAGCCCCGTCGGGACAGCGACTGAAGCTTTCTTT	CASSPVGTATEAFF
TRBV5-6	TRBJ2-5	TRBD2	.	TGTGCCAGCAGCCAACCGTATGGCGGGGGGAAAGAGACCCAGTACTTC	CASSQPYGGGKETQYF
TRBV7-2	TRBJ2-5	TRBD2	.	TGTGCCAGCAGCTTAGGGACTAGCCCTTCCCAAGGGACCCAGTACTTC	CASSLGTSPSQGTQYF
TRBV7-9	TRBJ1-2	.	.	TGTGCCAGCAGCCTGACCGGGTTCCCCACCTTC	CASSLTGFPTF
TRBV30	TRBJ1-1	.	.	TGTGCCTGGGGCGGGCCGAGGGCTGAAGCTTTCTTT	CAWGGPRAEAFF
TRBV18	TRBJ2-5	TRBD2	.	TGTGCCAGCTCACCACGAGCGGGGGTACAAGAGACCCAGTACTTC	CASSPRAGVQETQYF
TRBV7-9	TRBJ1-1	TRBD1	few	TGTGCCAGCAGCTTACGACAGGGGCCAAACACTGAAGCTTTCTTT	CASSLRQGPNTEAFF
TRBV7-2	TRBJ2-3	.	few	TGTGCCAGCAGCCAGCAGGGGCTGAGCACAGATACGCAGTATTTT	CASSQQGLSTDTQYF
TRBV7-9	TRBJ2-7	.	.	TGTGCCAGCAGCCCTGGTACGGGGTCCTACGAGCAGTACTTC	CASSPGTGSYEQYF
TRBV7-2	TRBJ1-1	TRBD1	.	TGTGCCAGCAGCTTAGCCTTCGCAGGGGGAGTGAACACTGAAGCTTTCTTT	CASSLAFAGGVNTEAFF
TRBV7-6	TRBJ1-3	.	.	TGTGCCAGCAGCTTGGGAGGGGACGCTGGAAACACCATATATTTT	CASSLGGDAGNTIYF
TRBV6-2/TRBV6-3	TRBJ2-7	TRBD2	.	TGTGCCAGCAGTTACGGGAGGGACCACTCCTACGAGCAGTACTTC	CASSYGRDHSYEQYF
TRBV5-5	TRBJ2-1	.	.	TGTGCCAGCACCCACTTCCCCAATGAGCAGTTCTTC	CASTHFPNEQFF
TRBV6-5	TRBJ1-2	TRBD1	.	TGTGCCAGCAGTATTCGGACAGGGATATACTATGGCTACACCTTC	CASSIRTGIYYGYTF
TRBV9	TRBJ1-3	TRBD1	.	TGTGCCAGCAGCGTAGCTCCCACGACAGGGCTAGGAAACACCATATATTTT	CASSVAPTTGLGNTIYF
TRBV27	TRBJ2-3	.	.	TGTGCCAGCAGTTTACAGAGCCCGGCGGCAGGGTCGGCAGATACGCAGTATTTT	CASSLQSPAAGSADTQYF
TRBV19	TRBJ1-3	TRBD1	.	TGTGCCAGTAGAAGTGGGACAGGGTTCGGAAACACCATATATTTT	CASRSGTGFGNTIYF
TRBV28	TRBJ1-2	.	.	TGTGCCAGCAGCGCCAATGGGGGCCTCTATGGCTACACCTTC	CASSANGGLYGYTF
TRBV14	TRBJ1-2	TRBD1	.	TGTGCCAGCAGCACGACAGGGGTCTATGGCTACACCTTC	CASSTTGVYGYTF
TRBV25-1	TRBJ2-2	.	.	TGTGCCAGCCGGAGCCGGCGCCAGGGCTACACCGGGGAGCTGTTTTTT	CASRSRRQGYTGELFF
TRBV27	TRBJ2-2	.	.	TGTGCCACCGAGGGCGGGGAGCTGTTTTTT	CATEGGELFF
TRBV30	TRBJ2-7	TRBD2	.	TGTGCCTGGAGTGTAGAGTTAAGTCTAGCGGGAAGCAACGAGCAGTACTTC	CAWSVELSLAGSNEQYF
TRBV11-3	TRBJ2-7	.	.	TGTGCCAGCAGCTTTGGAGCTGCCGTGGGCGAGCAGTACTTC	CASSFGAAVGEQYF
TRBV11-2	TRBJ2-7	TRBD1	.	TGTGCCAGCACCCTGACCGGGACAGGCCTCGTGGAGCAGTACTTC	CASTLTGTGLVEQYF
TRBV24-1	TRBJ2-1	TRBD2	.	TGTGCCACCAGCCTCACTAGCGGGAGGGCCTACAATGAGCAGTTCTTC	CATSLTSGRAYNEQFF
TRBV7-7	TRBJ2-5	TRBD2	.	TGTGCTAGCAGCTTTGCTAGCGGGGGTGAGACCCAGTACTTC	CASSFASGGETQYF